The next 11 T cell receptor beta chains were all read from a single sample in a study of molecular identifiers for immune sequencing clone quantification. TCRdb reprocessed the PCR reads via MiXCR and lists one record per CDR3 protein. The sample carries some 580,000 distinct CDR3 sequences, about 25% recorded once. Sequences were obtained from naive CD8+ T cells from blood, with Jurkat cell RNA spiked in. Subset: FACS-sorted CD8+CD4-CCR7+CD45RA+ naive T cells. Receptors originate from a human donor in good health. Some libraries in this study had Jurkat cell RNA spiked in.

This clonotype was counted a few times. This CDR3 reads CASKSVLNEKLFF. CDR3 DNA sequence: TGTGCCAGCAAGAGTGTCCTTAATGAAAAACTGTTTTTT. The V call is TRBV3-1, the J call TRBJ1-4; D unresolved. The CDR3 has 13 residues. V gave up 7 bases and J gave up 4 bases, with 10 bases separating them. The germline CDR1 and CDR2 sequences are LGHDT and YNNKEL (reference sequence).

V and J are TRBV29-1 and TRBJ2-7; no reliable D call. V lost 1 base to trimming and J lost 5 bases, with 18 bases between them. Germline V gene data show CDR1 as SQVTM and CDR2 as ANQGSEA. CDR3 length: 15 residues. The CDR3 is CSVEASTDTSHEQYF. DNA of the CDR3: TGCAGCGTTGAAGCTTCCACCGACACTTCCCACGAGCAGTACTTC.

This clonotype was recorded at least ten times. A read error may produce the germline difference seen at one junction end. The chain recombines TRBV20-1 with TRBJ2-7; the D gene could be TRBD1 or TRBD2 (6 bases each). The CDR3 is 13 residues long. CDR1 and CDR2 from the germline V gene are DFQATT and SNEGSKA (reference sequence). The CDR3 loop is CSARGGGEYEQYF. CDR3 bases: TGCAGTGCGAGAGGGGGAGGAGAGTACGAGCAGTACTTC.

This clonotype has more than one count but fewer than ten. The CDR3 loop is CASLAGDEGTQYF. Here the CDR3 DNA reads TGCGCCAGTTTAGCGGGAGACGAGGGTACGCAGTATTTT. The genes are TRBV10-2 and TRBJ2-3; 9 bases are shared with TRBD2. V dropped 9 bases and J dropped 8; count of bases not matched to a gene: 9. Germline V gene lookup returns CDR1 WSHSY and CDR2 SAAADI. The CDR3 totals 13 residues.

This chain links TRBV5-1 with TRBJ1-1; D is unresolved. Trimming shortened V by 0 bases and J by 3 bases, and 9 bases separated the two germline ends. CDR3 length equals 14 residues. Per the germline V gene, CDR1 is SGHRS and CDR2 is YFSETQ. CDR3 protein: CASSLVGDDTEAFF. CDR3 coding DNA: TGCGCCAGCAGCTTGGTTGGGGATGACACTGAAGCTTTCTTT. The full variable domain, its missing parts supplied by reference TRBV5-1 and TRBJ1-1, is KAGVTQTPRYLIKTRGQQVTLSCSPISGHRSVSWYQQTPGQGLQFLFEYFSETQRNKGNFPGRFSGRQFSNSRSEMNVSTLELGDSALYLCASSLVGDDTEAFFGQGTRLTVV.

This clonotype was counted at least ten times. The chain carries TRBV5-1 and TRBJ2-7; TRBD2 is a possible D gene (5 bases). Trimming took off 4 bases at V and 0 bases at J, with 17 bases between the two ends. The length of the CDR3 is 16 residues. Germline-derived CDR1 and CDR2 are SGHRS and YFSETQ. The CDR3 nucleotides are TGCGCCAGCAGCCCCCGGTACGGGGTCTCCTCCTACGAGCAGTACTTC. This codes for CASSPRYGVSSYEQYF.

V and J are TRBV27 and TRBJ1-1; D is undetermined. V was clipped by 6 bases and J by 2 bases, with 10 bases between them. Germline V gene data show CDR1 as MNHEY and CDR2 as SMNVEV (reference sequence). The CDR3 totals 13 residues. In DNA, the CDR3 is TGTGCCAGCAGACATACAGCTAACACTGAAGCTTTCTTT. Its protein is CASRHTANTEAFF.

Notes on this clonotype: Possible read error: a much larger clone is one base away. The chain recombines TRBV28 with TRBJ1-5; weak D call: TRBD1 (5 bases). This CDR3 has 16 residues. The germline V gene encodes CDR1 MDHEN and CDR2 SYDVKM. The CDR3 DNA reads TGTGCCAGCAGTTTAATAGGACATTATAGCAATCAGCCCAAGCATTTT. This gives the protein CASSLIGHYSNQPKHF.

J is TRBJ2-7 and V is TRBV27; the D gene could be TRBD1 or TRBD2 (5 bases each). CDR1 is MNHEY and CDR2 is SMNVEV in the germline V gene (reference sequence). V lost 2 bases and J lost 5, with 19 bases in between. This CDR3 is built from 16 residues. Here the CDR3 DNA reads TGTGCCAGCAGTTTAGTTGTCGGGACGGGACCTAACGAGCAGTACTTC. Residues: CASSLVVGTGPNEQYF.

V is TRBV4-3 and J is TRBJ1-1; no clear D. Trimming took 4 bases from V and 0 from J, leaving 15 bases between them. This CDR3 region has 16 residues. CDR1 and CDR2 from the germline V gene are LGHNA and YSLEER. The CDR3 DNA follows: TGCGCCAGCAGCCCTACCCGGATGGCCGTGAACACTGAAGCTTTCTTT. It yields the protein CASSPTRMAVNTEAFF.

The chain uses TRBV12-5 and TRBJ2-5, with 13 bases that match TRBD2. The V gene's germline CDR1 is LGHNT and CDR2 FRNRAP. The CDR3 runs 21 residues. The junction had 16 bases not matched to a gene; V was cut back by 1 base and J by 2 bases. The CDR3, as DNA: TGTGCTAGTGGTTTGGCTAACCAAGGACTAGCGGGAGTCAGTGGGCAAGAGACCCAGTACTTC. Amino acids: CASGLANQGLAGVSGQETQYF.